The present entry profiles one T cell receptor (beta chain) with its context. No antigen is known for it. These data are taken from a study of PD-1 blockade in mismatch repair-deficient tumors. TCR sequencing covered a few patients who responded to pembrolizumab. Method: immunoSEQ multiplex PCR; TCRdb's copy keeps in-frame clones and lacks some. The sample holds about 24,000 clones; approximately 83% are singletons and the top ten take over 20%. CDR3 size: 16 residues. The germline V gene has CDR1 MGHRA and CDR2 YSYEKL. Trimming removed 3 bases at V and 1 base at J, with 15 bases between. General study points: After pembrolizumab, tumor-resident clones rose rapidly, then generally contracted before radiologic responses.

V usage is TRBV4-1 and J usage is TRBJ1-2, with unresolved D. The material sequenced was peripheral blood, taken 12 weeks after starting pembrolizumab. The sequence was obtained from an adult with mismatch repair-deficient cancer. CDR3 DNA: TGCGCCAGCAGCCACACGACCGTCGAGGGTAACTATGGCTACACCTTC. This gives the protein CASSHTTVEGNYGYTF.